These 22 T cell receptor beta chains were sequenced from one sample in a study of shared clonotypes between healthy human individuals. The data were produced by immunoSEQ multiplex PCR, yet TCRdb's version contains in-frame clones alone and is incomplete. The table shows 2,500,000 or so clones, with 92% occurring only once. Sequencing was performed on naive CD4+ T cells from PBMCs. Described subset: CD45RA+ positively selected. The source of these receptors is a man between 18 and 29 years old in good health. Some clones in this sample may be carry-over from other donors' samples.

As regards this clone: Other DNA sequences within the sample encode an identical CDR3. The CDR3 sequence: CASSPGQTYEQYF. CDR3 nucleotides: TGTGCCAGCTCTCCCGGACAGACCTACGAGCAGTACTTC. This chain uses TRBV18 with TRBJ2-7, with D perhaps TRBD1 (6 bases). Germline loops: CDR1 KGHSH, CDR2 LQKENI. V was pared by 6 bases and J by 2 bases, with 11 bases between. CDR3 length equals 13 residues.

As DNA, the CDR3 is TGCGCCAGCAGCGAAAGCGGGCACCCTAGGGATGAGCAGTTCTTC. Its translation: CASSESGHPRDEQFF. The chain is built from TRBV5-1 and TRBJ2-1; maybe TRBD2 (6 bases). In germline, CDR1 is SGHRS, CDR2 YFSETQ. Between the trimmed V and J ends, which lost 4 bases and 8 bases, there was a span of 19 bases. The CDR3 has 15 residues.

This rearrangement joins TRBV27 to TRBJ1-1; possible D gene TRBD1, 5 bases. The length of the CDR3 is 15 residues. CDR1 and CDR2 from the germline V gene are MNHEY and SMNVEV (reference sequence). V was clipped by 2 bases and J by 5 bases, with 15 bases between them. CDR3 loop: CASSLSTRGSTEAFF. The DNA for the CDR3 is TGTGCCAGCAGTTTAAGTACGAGGGGCTCGACTGAAGCTTTCTTT.

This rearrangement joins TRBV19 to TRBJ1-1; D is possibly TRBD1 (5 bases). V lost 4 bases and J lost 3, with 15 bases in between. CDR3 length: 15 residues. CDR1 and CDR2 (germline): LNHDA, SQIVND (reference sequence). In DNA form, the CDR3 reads TGTGCCAGTAGTACCACCTGGGGGGGAGACACTGAAGCTTTCTTT. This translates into CASSTTWGGDTEAFF.

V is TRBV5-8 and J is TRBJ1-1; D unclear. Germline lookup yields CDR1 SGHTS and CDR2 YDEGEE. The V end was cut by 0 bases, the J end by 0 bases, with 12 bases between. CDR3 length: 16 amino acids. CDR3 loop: CASSLGRRLMNTEAFF. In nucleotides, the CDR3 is TGTGCCAGCAGCTTGGGGAGAAGACTTATGAACACTGAAGCTTTCTTT.

CDR3 sequence (DNA): TGTGCCAGCAGGCCTCGACTAGCGATGTTCGATGAGCAGTTCTTC. Amino acids: CASRPRLAMFDEQFF. This chain uses TRBV7-2 with TRBJ2-1; TRBD2 matches at 8 bases. Germline-derived CDR1 and CDR2 are SGHTA and FQGNSA. The CDR3 consists of 15 residues. The ends lost 6 bases at V and 8 bases at J; junction bases unmatched: 12.

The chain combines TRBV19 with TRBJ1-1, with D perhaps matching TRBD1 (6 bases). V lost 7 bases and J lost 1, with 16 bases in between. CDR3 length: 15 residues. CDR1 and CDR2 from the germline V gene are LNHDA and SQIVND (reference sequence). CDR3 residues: CASTKRGVPNTEAFF. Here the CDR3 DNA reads TGTGCCAGTACTAAGAGGGGGGTTCCGAACACTGAAGCTTTCTTT.

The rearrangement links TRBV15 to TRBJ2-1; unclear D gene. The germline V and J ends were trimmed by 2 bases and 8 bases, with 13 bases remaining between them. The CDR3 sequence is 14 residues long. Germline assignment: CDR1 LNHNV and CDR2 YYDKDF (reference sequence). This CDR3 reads CATSRNPALDEQFF. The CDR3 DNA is TGTGCCACCAGCAGAAACCCGGCCCTGGATGAGCAGTTCTTC.

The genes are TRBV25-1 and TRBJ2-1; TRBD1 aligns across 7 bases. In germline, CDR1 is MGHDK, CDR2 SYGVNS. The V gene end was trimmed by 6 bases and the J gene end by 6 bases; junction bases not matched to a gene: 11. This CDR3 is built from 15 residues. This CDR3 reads CASSPTGIFSNEQFF. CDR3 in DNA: TGTGCCAGCAGCCCGACAGGGATCTTCTCCAATGAGCAGTTCTTC.

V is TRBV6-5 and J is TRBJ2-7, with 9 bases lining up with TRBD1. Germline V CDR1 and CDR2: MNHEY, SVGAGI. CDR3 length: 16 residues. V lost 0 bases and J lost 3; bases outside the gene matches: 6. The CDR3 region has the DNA TGTGCCAGCAGTTACTCGATACAGGGGGCATTCTACGAGCAGTACTTC. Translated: CASSYSIQGAFYEQYF.

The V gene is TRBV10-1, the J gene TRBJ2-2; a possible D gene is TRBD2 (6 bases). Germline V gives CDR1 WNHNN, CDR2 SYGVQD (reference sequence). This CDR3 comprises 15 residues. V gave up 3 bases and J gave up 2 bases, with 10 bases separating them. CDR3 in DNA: TGCGCCAGCAGTGAAGGGACTTACAACACCGGGGAGCTGTTTTTT. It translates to CASSEGTYNTGELFF.

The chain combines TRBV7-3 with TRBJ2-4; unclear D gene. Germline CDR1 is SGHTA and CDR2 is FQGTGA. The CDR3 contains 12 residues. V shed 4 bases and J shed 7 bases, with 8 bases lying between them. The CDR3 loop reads CASSSPANIQYF. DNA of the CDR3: TGTGCCAGCAGCTCCCCAGCCAACATTCAGTACTTC.

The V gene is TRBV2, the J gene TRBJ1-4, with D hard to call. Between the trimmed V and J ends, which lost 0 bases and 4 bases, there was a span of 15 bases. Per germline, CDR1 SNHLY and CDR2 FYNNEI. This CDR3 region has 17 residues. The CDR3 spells CASSEAIASQNNEKLFF. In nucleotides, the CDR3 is TGTGCCAGCAGTGAAGCGATCGCTTCACAGAATAATGAAAAACTGTTTTTT.

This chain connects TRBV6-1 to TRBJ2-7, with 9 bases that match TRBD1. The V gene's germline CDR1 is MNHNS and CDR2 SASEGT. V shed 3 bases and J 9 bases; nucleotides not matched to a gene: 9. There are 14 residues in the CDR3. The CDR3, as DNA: TGTGCCAGCAGTGAGACAGGGGGGCGGAACGTGCAGTACTTC. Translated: CASSETGGRNVQYF.

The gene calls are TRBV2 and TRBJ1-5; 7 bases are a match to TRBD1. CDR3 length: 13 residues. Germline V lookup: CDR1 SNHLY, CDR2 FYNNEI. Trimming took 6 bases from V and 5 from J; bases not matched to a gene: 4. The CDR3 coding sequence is TGTGCCAGCAGCGCAGGGGGGCATCAGCCCCAGCATTTT. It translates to CASSAGGHQPQHF.

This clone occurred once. This CDR3 reads CAITHGLDEKLFF. The CDR3 bases are TGTGCCATTACCCACGGACTGGATGAAAAACTGTTTTTT. The gene calls are TRBV10-3 and TRBJ1-4; D is unclear. Germline loops: CDR1 ENHRY, CDR2 SYGVKD. The V end lost 9 bases, the J end lost 6 bases, and 14 bases lay between the germline ends. The CDR3 has 13 amino acids.

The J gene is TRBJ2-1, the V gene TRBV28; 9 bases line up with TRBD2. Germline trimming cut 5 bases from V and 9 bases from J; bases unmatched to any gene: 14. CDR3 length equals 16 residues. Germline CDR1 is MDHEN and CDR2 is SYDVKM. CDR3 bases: TGTGCCAGCAGTCCCCCCGGGTTCAGAGCGGGAGGTGAGCAGTTCTTC. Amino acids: CASSPPGFRAGGEQFF.

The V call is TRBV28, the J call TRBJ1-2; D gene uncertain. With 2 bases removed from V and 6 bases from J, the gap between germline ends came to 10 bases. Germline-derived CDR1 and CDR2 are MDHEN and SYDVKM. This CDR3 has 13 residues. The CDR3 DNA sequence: TGTGCCAGCAGTTTAACTTCTACCCATGGCTACACCTTC. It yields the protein CASSLTSTHGYTF.

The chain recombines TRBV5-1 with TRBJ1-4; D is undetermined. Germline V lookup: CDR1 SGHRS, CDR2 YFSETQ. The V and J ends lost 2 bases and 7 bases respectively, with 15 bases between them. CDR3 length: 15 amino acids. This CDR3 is CASSFNSGEGEKLFF. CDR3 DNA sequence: TGCGCCAGCAGCTTTAATAGCGGGGAGGGTGAAAAACTGTTTTTT. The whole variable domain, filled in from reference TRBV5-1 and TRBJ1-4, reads KAGVTQTPRYLIKTRGQQVTLSCSPISGHRSVSWYQQTPGQGLQFLFEYFSETQRNKGNFPGRFSGRQFSNSRSEMNVSTLELGDSALYLCASSFNSGEGEKLFFGSGTQLSVL.

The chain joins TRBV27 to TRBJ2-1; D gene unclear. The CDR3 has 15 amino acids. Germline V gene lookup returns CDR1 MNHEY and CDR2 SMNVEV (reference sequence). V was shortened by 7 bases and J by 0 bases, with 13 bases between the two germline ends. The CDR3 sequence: CASKDGSSSYNEQFF. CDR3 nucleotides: TGTGCCAGCAAGGACGGCAGTAGCTCCTACAATGAGCAGTTCTTC.

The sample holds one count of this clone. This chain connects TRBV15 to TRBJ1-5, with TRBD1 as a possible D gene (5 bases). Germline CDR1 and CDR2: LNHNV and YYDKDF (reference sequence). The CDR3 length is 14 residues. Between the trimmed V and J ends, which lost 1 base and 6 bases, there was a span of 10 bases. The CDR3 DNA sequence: TGTGCCACCAGCAGAGTCAGGGTGGGTCAGCCCCAGCATTTT. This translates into CATSRVRVGQPQHF.

Here the CDR3 reads CASSAIETQYF. The CDR3 DNA reads TGTGCCAGCAGTGCGATTGAGACCCAGTACTTC. The chain recombines TRBV6-1 with TRBJ2-5; no definite D call. This CDR3 comprises 11 residues. The germline V gene encodes CDR1 MNHNS and CDR2 SASEGT. V was cut by 4 bases and J by 5 bases, with 5 bases left in between.